This T cell receptor (beta chain) was sequenced during a study of cytotoxic CD8 clonotypes in ibrutinib-treated CLL. Overall study: Results showed some 24 partial and 2 complete responses; following median around 73 months, approximately 15 remained remitted, about 12 advanced.

In this sample, this clone turned up a few times. Some clones are missing from TCRdb's copy, which holds only in-frame ones; the method was immunoSEQ multiplex PCR. This sample has approximately 50,000 clones, with roughly 76% found just once. The CDR3 extends over 15 amino acids. V was pared by 5 bases and J by 7 bases, with 8 bases of the junction left unmatched. Per the germline V gene, CDR1 is KGHSH and CDR2 is LQKENI. Source: PBMCs, taken after 12 months of ibrutinib treatment. The source of this sequence is a human donor with chronic lymphocytic leukemia. This chain connects TRBV18 to TRBJ1-6, with 7 bases lining up with TRBD1. The CDR3 nucleotides are TGTGCCAGCTCATCCAGGGGGTTCTGGAATTCACCCCTCCACTTT. It codes for CASSSRGFWNSPLHF.